This entry lists 15 T cell receptor beta chains sequenced from one sample in a study of T-cell reconstitution after alpha-beta-depleted transplantation in children. The TCRbeta library incorporated unique molecular identifiers. One entry per CDR3 protein results from TCRdb running MiXCR on the PCR reads. The table lists approximately 520,000 distinct CDR3 sequences, roughly an eighth of them singletons. The sample here was PBMCs, mostly from graft donor cells, taken 180 days after TCRalphabeta/CD19-depleted stem cell transplant. These receptors were taken from a female patient between 2 and 15 years old who had a stem cell transplant for aplastic anemia, so the T cells may come from the graft donor.

This clonotype came up many times. This chain joins TRBV5-1 and TRBJ2-3; TRBD2 agrees at 9 bases. Germline trimming cut 0 bases from V and 4 bases from J; bases unmatched to any gene: 6. CDR3 length: 16 residues. Germline lookup yields CDR1 SGHRS and CDR2 YFSETQ. Here the CDR3 DNA reads TGCGCCAGCAGCTTGGGGGGGGGACTAGCCGCAGATACGCAGTATTTT. It codes for CASSLGGGLAADTQYF.

The table lists this clonotype with a few counts. The chain uses TRBV12-3 or TRBV12-4 and TRBJ1-1; D perhaps matches TRBD1 (6 bases). Trimming removed 6 bases from V and 0 bases from J, with 14 bases in between. The CDR3 totals 15 residues. The CDR3 nucleotides read TGTGCCAGCAGCCACCCGGGGGGCCTGAACACTGAAGCTTTCTTT. Translating it yields CASSHPGGLNTEAFF.

There are a few counts of this clonotype. This sequence joins TRBV5-1 and TRBJ1-6; perhaps TRBD1 as D (6 bases). CDR1 is SGHRS and CDR2 is YFSETQ in the germline V gene. CDR3 length: 16 residues. Between the trimmed V and J ends, which lost 4 bases and 0 bases, there was a span of 11 bases. The CDR3 is CASSRTASSYNSPLHF. CDR3 coding DNA: TGCGCCAGCAGCCGGACAGCGAGCTCCTATAATTCACCCCTCCACTTT.

This clonotype was detected a few times. V usage is TRBV29-1 and J usage is TRBJ2-1; TRBD1 or TRBD2 may be the D gene (5 bases each). The CDR3 loop spans 13 amino acids. V shed 6 bases and J shed 3 bases, with 12 bases lying between them. The V gene's germline CDR1 is SQVTM and CDR2 ANQGSEA. CDR3 sequence (DNA): TGCAGCGTCTCGGGACCGATCTACAATGAGCAGTTCTTC. This codes for CSVSGPIYNEQFF.

V is TRBV20-1 and J is TRBJ2-7; 9 positions match TRBD1. After removal of 4 bases from V and 3 bases from J, the junction contained 1 base not matched to a gene. The CDR3 has 12 amino acids. Germline loops: CDR1 DFQATT, CDR2 SNEGSKA (reference sequence). The CDR3 is CSATDRGYEQYV. CDR3 DNA sequence: TGCAGTGCTACGGACAGGGGCTACGAGCAGTACGTC.

The V call is TRBV6-2 or TRBV6-3, the J call TRBJ2-7; tentative D call: TRBD2 (6 bases). V lost 4 bases and J 7 bases, leaving 17 bases between the germline ends. CDR1 is MNHEY and CDR2 is SVGEGT in the germline V gene. The CDR3 is 14 amino acids. The CDR3 here is CASSLSGGTGEQYV. The CDR3 DNA reads TGTGCCAGCAGTTTAAGTGGCGGGACGGGGGAGCAGTACGTC.

There are a few counts of this clonotype. The chain carries TRBV11-2 and TRBJ2-1; 10 nucleotides match TRBD2. Unmatched junction bases numbered 8, after V lost 2 bases and J lost 7 bases. Germline lookup yields CDR1 SGHAT and CDR2 FQNNGV. CDR3 length: 16 amino acids. This CDR3 reads CASSLLNLAGVNEQFF. In nucleotides, the CDR3 is TGTGCCAGCAGCTTACTGAATCTAGCGGGAGTTAATGAGCAGTTCTTC. Looking up the rest from reference TRBV11-2 and TRBJ2-1 gives the full variable domain: EAGVAQSPRYKIIEKRQSVAFWCNPISGHATLYWYQQILGQGPKLLIQFQNNGVVDDSQLPKDRFSAERLKGVDSTLKIQPAKLEDSAVYLCASSLLNLAGVNEQFFGPGTRLTVL.

This sequence joins TRBV7-2 and TRBJ2-7, with 7 bases fitting TRBD2. The germline V gene has CDR1 SGHTA and CDR2 FQGNSA. The CDR3 is 15 amino acids. V lost 3 bases and J lost 1; bases outside the gene matches: 6. CDR3: CASSFDREASYEQYV. The CDR3 coding sequence is TGTGCCAGCAGCTTTGACCGGGAGGCTTCCTACGAGCAGTACGTC.

This clonotype came up many times. This chain connects TRBV9 to TRBJ1-1; D perhaps matches TRBD1 (5 bases). The CDR3 length is 15 residues. V was cut by 0 bases and J by 4 bases, with 13 bases left in between. Germline V gives CDR1 SGDLS, CDR2 YYNGEE. The CDR3 sequence is CASSVAQGSGTEAFF. Here the CDR3 DNA reads TGTGCCAGCAGCGTAGCGCAGGGATCGGGCACTGAAGCTTTCTTT.

The sample holds a few counts of this clonotype. The genes are TRBV7-2 and TRBJ2-3, with D perhaps given as TRBD1 or TRBD2 (5 bases each). CDR1 and CDR2 (germline): SGHTA, FQGNSA. This CDR3 region has 17 residues. Trimming removed 6 bases at V and 0 bases at J, with 19 bases between. The CDR3 coding sequence is TGTGCCAGCAGACATCGCTGGAAGGGGACGAGCACAGATACGCAGTATTTT. This codes for CASRHRWKGTSTDTQYF.

The sample holds many counts of this clonotype. The rearrangement links TRBV21-1 to TRBJ2-7; the DNA was not used to check the table's D call, TRBD1. TRBV21-1 is an annotated pseudogene. The CDR3 extends over 14 amino acids. CDR3 in amino acids: CASSNRDRGDEQYV. In nucleotides, the CDR3 is TGTGCCAGCAGCAACCGGGACAGGGGAGACGAGCAGTACGTC.

CDR3 sequence: CASSWEGQQSAFF. CDR3 nucleotide sequence: TGTGCCAGCAGTTGGGAGGGGCAACAATCGGCTTTCTTT. This sequence joins TRBV28 and TRBJ1-1; D might be TRBD1 (5 bases). Germline values: CDR1 MDHEN, CDR2 SYDVKM. Trimming pared 4 bases from V and 11 bases from J, leaving 17 bases between. This CDR3 has 13 residues.

The gene calls are TRBV9 and TRBJ2-5; D possibly corresponds to TRBD2 (5 bases). Trimming left V 3 bases short and J 3 bases short, with 12 bases between. Germline V gene sequence: CDR1 SGDLS, CDR2 YYNGEE. This CDR3 is 14 amino acids long. Here the CDR3 DNA reads TGTGCCAGCAGCGCCAGCGGAGGAGAAGAGACCCAGTACTTC. Protein: CASSASGGEETQYF. Supplemented by reference TRBV9 and TRBJ2-5, the full variable domain reads DSGVTQTPKHLITATGQRVTLRCSPRSGDLSVYWYQQSLDQGLQFLIQYYNGEERAKGNILERFSAQQFPDLHSELNLSSLELGDSALYFCASSASGGEETQYFGPGTRLLVL.

The table lists this clonotype with many counts. The chain has TRBV7-2 and TRBJ2-7; TRBD1 or TRBD2 may be the D gene (5 bases each). Trimming stripped 3 bases from V and 7 bases from J, with 19 bases between. The CDR3 is made up of 15 amino acids. CDR1 and CDR2 from the germline V gene are SGHTA and FQGNSA. The CDR3 region has the DNA TGTGCCAGCAGCTTTACCTCCGGGGCCACTAGTGAGCAGTACGTC. This translates into CASSFTSGATSEQYV.

This clonotype appeared a few times. The J gene is TRBJ2-7, the V gene TRBV18; TRBD2 agrees at 10 bases. CDR3 size: 16 residues. Germline V CDR1 and CDR2: KGHSH, LQKENI. Trimming at V came to 3 bases and at J to 2 bases, leaving 7 bases not matched to a gene. CDR3 amino acids: CASSPPEREGPYEQYF. The CDR3 DNA reads TGTGCCAGCTCACCGCCGGAGCGGGAGGGCCCCTACGAGCAGTACTTC.